This T cell receptor (beta chain) comes out of a study of T cells in Graves' hyperthyroidism and ophthalmopathy. RNA transcripts yielded amplified TCR beta CDR3 regions. With the HTBI primer set, the TCR CDR3 went through a first round of RT-PCR. One entry per CDR3 protein, called by TCRdb with MiXCR from the multiplex PCR reads. The data show around 240,000 distinct CDR3 sequences, roughly 15% seen once. This clonotype appeared many times. The study left out patients who had uncontrolled infection, other autoimmune disease, pregnancy or lactation. This sample holds PBMCs from less than 11 ml fresh peripheral blood. The sample consisted of blood. This TCR derives from a woman aged 35 to 49 with Graves' hyperthyroidism that later progressed to Graves' ophthalmopathy.

The CDR3 protein is CSAAEGLADTDTQYF. DNA for the CDR3: TGCAGTGCTGCGGAGGGACTAGCGGACACAGATACGCAGTATTTT. V usage is TRBV20-1 and J usage is TRBJ2-3, with 11 bases identical to TRBD2. This CDR3 region has 15 residues. Per the germline V gene, CDR1 is DFQATT and CDR2 is SNEGSKA (reference sequence). V shed 5 bases, J shed 2 bases, and the junction held 6 bases outside the gene matches.